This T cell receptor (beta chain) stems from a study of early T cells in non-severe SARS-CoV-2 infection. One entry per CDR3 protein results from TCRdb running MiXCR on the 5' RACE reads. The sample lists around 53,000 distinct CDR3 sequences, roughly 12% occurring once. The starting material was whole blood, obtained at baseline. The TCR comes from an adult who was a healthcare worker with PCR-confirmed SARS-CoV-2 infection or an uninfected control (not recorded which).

CDR3 sequence: CASSGLAGADTQYF. In nucleotides, the CDR3 is TGTGCCAGCAGTGGACTAGCGGGAGCAGATACGCAGTATTTT. The chain joins TRBV6-1 to TRBJ2-3; TRBD2 agrees at 12 bases. V dropped 4 bases and J dropped 4; count of bases not matched to a gene: 0. Germline V gene sequence: CDR1 MNHNS, CDR2 SASEGT. This CDR3 is 14 amino acids long.